The 7 T cell receptor beta chains presented below share a single source sample, sequenced in a study of T cells in Graves' hyperthyroidism and ophthalmopathy. From RNA transcripts, TCR beta CDR3 regions were amplified. In the first-round RT-PCR of the TCR CDR3, the HTBI primer set was used. MiXCR, applied by TCRdb to the multiplex PCR reads, yields one record per CDR3 protein. The sample shows around 300,000 distinct CDR3 sequences, about 20% of them seen only once. The sample was blood. The receptors derive from a man aged 30 to 39 with Graves' ophthalmopathy.

This clonotype was seen repeatedly, ten times or more. The gene calls are TRBV6-9 and TRBJ2-7; 11 bases line up with TRBD2. Germline CDR1 is MNHGY and CDR2 is SVAAGI. Unmatched junction bases numbered 12, after V lost 2 bases and J lost 3 bases. CDR3 size: 18 residues. The CDR3 DNA follows: TGTGCCAGCAGTTATAGGTCTCTAGCGGGAGGCCCCAACTACGAGCAGTACTTC. As protein: CASSYRSLAGGPNYEQYF.

This clonotype was counted between two and nine times. The genes are TRBV7-2 and TRBJ1-5, with D perhaps matching TRBD1 (5 bases). Germline lookup yields CDR1 SGHTA and CDR2 FQGNSA. With 1 base removed from V and 5 bases from J, the gap between germline ends came to 15 bases. The length of the CDR3 is 16 residues. DNA for the CDR3: TGTGCCAGCAGCTTAGATGGTCGGGGCTCCTATCAGCCCCAGCATTTT. Encoded protein: CASSLDGRGSYQPQHF.

This clonotype was observed a handful of times. The rearrangement joins TRBV27 to TRBJ1-2; D may be TRBD1 (6 bases). Deletions cut 1 base from V and 4 bases from J, with 10 bases between. CDR3 length: 14 amino acids. Per germline, CDR1 MNHEY and CDR2 SMNVEV (reference sequence). This CDR3 reads CASSLWGGSYGYTF. DNA for the CDR3: TGTGCCAGCAGTTTATGGGGGGGCAGCTATGGCTACACCTTC.

This clonotype was seen more than once but under ten times. The chain employs TRBV28 and TRBJ1-2, with 8 positions matching TRBD1. This CDR3 is 14 amino acids long. Germline V gene data show CDR1 as MDHEN and CDR2 as SYDVKM. V gave up 8 bases and J gave up 7 bases; unmatched junction bases: 12. CDR3 nucleotides: TGTGCCAGCGGACAGGGAGGACCGGTGGGTGGCTACACCTTC. Translated, it gives CASGQGGPVGGYTF.

This clonotype has more than one count but fewer than ten. The chain carries TRBV27 and TRBJ1-6; no clear D gene. Germline CDR1 reads MNHEY; CDR2 reads SMNVEV (reference sequence). The CDR3 length is 12 residues. Trimming left V 6 bases short and J 7 bases short, with 7 bases between. The CDR3 loop is CASSPPNSPLHF. The CDR3 coding sequence is TGTGCCAGCAGCCCTCCCAATTCACCCCTCCACTTT.

This clonotype was counted between two and nine times. The chain joins TRBV6-1 to TRBJ2-1; 7 nucleotides match TRBD2. Germline loops: CDR1 MNHNS, CDR2 SASEGT. J gave up 6 bases and V 7 bases, and 12 bases lay outside the gene matches. The CDR3 is made up of 15 amino acids. This CDR3 reads CASNKNGRLANEQFF. DNA of the CDR3: TGTGCCAGCAACAAAAACGGGAGGCTCGCCAATGAGCAGTTCTTC.

Note on this clonotype: This may be a read error, as it is one base from a much larger clone. This rearrangement joins TRBV12-3 or TRBV12-4 to TRBJ2-7; maybe TRBD1 (5 bases). This CDR3 comprises 13 residues. The CDR3 nucleotides are TGTGCCAGCAGTTTGACAGCGATTGGCGAGCAGTGCTTC. Translation gives CASSLTAIGEQCF.